The clone carrying this T cell receptor beta chain was observed a handful of times. What it binds is unknown. These data come from a study of CD8 T cells in ankylosing spondylitis. The germline V gene has CDR1 MNHEY and CDR2 SMNVEV (reference sequence). The length of the CDR3 is 15 residues. The V segment lost 3 bases and the J segment 1 base; nucleotides outside the gene matches: 5. Scientists made TCR beta libraries using quantitative 5'-RACE with molecular barcodes. TCRdb itself ran the 5' RACE reads through MiXCR, one entry per CDR3 protein. The data hold 300,000 to 350,000 distinct CDR3 sequences, with around 10% observed a single time. Findings and caveats of the study: What appeared characteristic of ankylosing spondylitis blood was a TCR beta motif of under 10 highly homologous variants.

This chain uses TRBV27 with TRBJ1-1, with TRBD1 identical over 7 bases. This clonotype was sampled from a female donor with ankylosing spondylitis or in good health (not recorded which). Sequencing was performed on blood, either unsorted or a sorted T cell fraction (not recorded which). CDR3: CASSFGTDTNTEAFF. CDR3 coding DNA: TGTGCCAGCAGTTTTGGGACAGATACGAACACTGAAGCTTTCTTT.